These 9 T cell receptor beta chains were sequenced from one sample in a study of T cell responses to AZD1222 COVID-19 vaccine. Sequenced by immunoSEQ multiplex PCR; TCRdb stores in-frame clones only, minus some. The sample carries about 140,000 clones, nearly 95% recorded once. The sample was peripheral blood, taken 28 days after the second AZD1222 dose. The receptors here all came from an adult who received the AZD1222 COVID-19 vaccine.

The chain carries TRBV9 and TRBJ1-2; D gene ambiguous. Germline values: CDR1 SGDLS, CDR2 YYNGEE. The CDR3 sequence is 14 residues long. Trimming stripped 0 bases from V and 2 bases from J, with 8 bases between. The CDR3 is CASSVAGVNYGYTF. The CDR3 DNA follows: TGTGCCAGCAGCGTAGCTGGAGTCAACTATGGCTACACCTTC.

DNA of the CDR3: TGTGCCAGCTCACCAATAGCAGGGGTGGACATTCAGTACTTC. Protein: CASSPIAGVDIQYF. The genes are TRBV18 and TRBJ2-4; a possible D gene is TRBD1 (6 bases). The CDR3 is 14 residues long. Trimming stripped 2 bases from V and 8 bases from J, with 13 bases between. Germline CDR1 KGHSH, CDR2 LQKENI.

The chain uses TRBV6-1 and TRBJ2-7; D might be TRBD1 (6 bases). Germline V gene lookup returns CDR1 MNHNS and CDR2 SASEGT. Between the trimmed V and J ends, which lost 3 bases and 4 bases, there was a span of 28 bases. The CDR3 sequence is 19 residues long. Here the CDR3 DNA reads TGTGCCAGCAGTGATCGCAGGGGAGTTCCGGGTATTAGTTCGTACGAGCAGTACTTC. As protein: CASSDRRGVPGISSYEQYF.

The chain recombines TRBV28 with TRBJ1-1; the match to TRBD1 covers 7 bases. The trim removed 0 bases at V and 10 bases at J, leaving 8 bases unmatched. The CDR3 loop spans 14 amino acids. CDR1 and CDR2 (germline): MDHEN, SYDVKM. Here the CDR3 DNA reads TGTGCCAGCAGTTTATGGGGACAGACCGGGGGAGCTTTCTTT. Amino acid sequence: CASSLWGQTGGAFF.

J is TRBJ2-7 and V is TRBV28, with D tentatively TRBD1 (6 bases). The ends were cut back, 2 bases at V and 2 bases at J, with 13 bases in the middle. This CDR3 has 15 residues. CDR1 MDHEN and CDR2 SYDVKM come from the germline V gene. The CDR3 sequence: CASSLMGQVTYEQYF. The CDR3, as DNA: TGTGCCAGCAGTTTAATGGGACAAGTAACCTACGAGCAGTACTTC.

V and J are TRBV19 and TRBJ1-5; no clear D. Trimming pared 3 bases from V and 4 bases from J, leaving 10 bases between. This CDR3 comprises 14 residues. Germline V gene data show CDR1 as LNHDA and CDR2 as SQIVND (reference sequence). CDR3 coding DNA: TGTGCCAGTAGTATGAGAACAAGAAATCAGCCCCAGCATTTT. It specifies CASSMRTRNQPQHF.

V is TRBV14 and J is TRBJ1-4, with D unresolved. Germline CDR1 reads SGHDN; CDR2 reads FVKESK. Trimming removed 0 bases at V and 8 bases at J, with 10 bases between. The CDR3 spans 14 residues. Here the CDR3 DNA reads TGTGCCAGCAGCCAAGATATACTGGGGGAAAAACTGTTTTTT. This codes for CASSQDILGEKLFF.

The V call is TRBV6-5, the J call TRBJ1-3; tentatively, D is TRBD1 (6 bases). The germline V gene encodes CDR1 MNHEY and CDR2 SVGAGI. This CDR3 has 15 residues. V was clipped by 8 bases and J by 4 bases, with 18 bases between them. In DNA form, the CDR3 reads TGTGCCAGCCAACCCCCGGGACAAAGAGGAAACACCATATATTTT. It yields the protein CASQPPGQRGNTIYF.

The V call is TRBV3-1 (or the pseudogene TRBV3-2), the J call TRBJ2-3; 7 nucleotides match TRBD2. After removal of 1 base from V and 2 bases from J, the junction contained 12 bases not matched to a gene. CDR1 and CDR2 from the germline V gene are LGHDT and YNNKEL (reference sequence). This CDR3 region has 18 residues. The DNA of the CDR3 is TGTGCCAGCAGCCAAGTGCCCCTAGGCGGGAGCCCCACAGATACGCAGTATTTT. This gives the protein CASSQVPLGGSPTDTQYF.